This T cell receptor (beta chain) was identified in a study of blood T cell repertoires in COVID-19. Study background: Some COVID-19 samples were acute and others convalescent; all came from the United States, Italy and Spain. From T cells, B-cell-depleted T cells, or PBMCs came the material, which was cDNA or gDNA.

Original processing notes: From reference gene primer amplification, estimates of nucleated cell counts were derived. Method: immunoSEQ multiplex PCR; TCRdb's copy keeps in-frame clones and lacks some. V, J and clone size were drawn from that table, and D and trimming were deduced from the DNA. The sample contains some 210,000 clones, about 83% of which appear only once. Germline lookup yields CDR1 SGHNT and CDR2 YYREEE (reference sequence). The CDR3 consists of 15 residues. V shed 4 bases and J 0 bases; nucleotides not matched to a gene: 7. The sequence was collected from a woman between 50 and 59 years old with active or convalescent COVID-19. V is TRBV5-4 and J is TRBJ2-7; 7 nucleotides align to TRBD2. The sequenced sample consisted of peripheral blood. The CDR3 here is CASSTGGRSSYEQYF. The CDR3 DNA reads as TGTGCCAGCAGCACGGGGGGACGGAGCTCCTACGAGCAGTACTTC.